This T cell receptor beta chain was found in a study of T-cell reconstitution after alpha-beta-depleted transplantation in children. Study results and limitations: By one year post-transplant, T-cell counts and diversity largely arose from T cells that were newly produced.

Germline-derived CDR1 and CDR2 are SGHRS and YFSETQ. Trimming at V came to 2 bases and at J to 7 bases, leaving 6 bases not matched to a gene. The CDR3 runs 15 residues. About this clonotype itself: Its specificity is unknown.

A TCRbeta library incorporating unique molecular identifiers was prepared. TCRdb re-analysed the PCR reads in MiXCR, keeping a single row per CDR3 protein. The table shows about 610,000 distinct CDR3 sequences, with roughly 27% occurring only once. The source was PBMCs, collected before TCRalphabeta/CD19-depleted stem cell transplant. The TCR originated in a boy in the first two years of life with Wiskott-Aldrich syndrome, due to receive a stem cell transplant. This chain joins TRBV5-1 and TRBJ2-7; 13 bases fit TRBD2. This CDR3 is CASSFGLAGEEEQYF. CDR3 DNA: TGCGCCAGCAGCTTCGGACTAGCGGGAGAGGAAGAGCAGTACTTC.